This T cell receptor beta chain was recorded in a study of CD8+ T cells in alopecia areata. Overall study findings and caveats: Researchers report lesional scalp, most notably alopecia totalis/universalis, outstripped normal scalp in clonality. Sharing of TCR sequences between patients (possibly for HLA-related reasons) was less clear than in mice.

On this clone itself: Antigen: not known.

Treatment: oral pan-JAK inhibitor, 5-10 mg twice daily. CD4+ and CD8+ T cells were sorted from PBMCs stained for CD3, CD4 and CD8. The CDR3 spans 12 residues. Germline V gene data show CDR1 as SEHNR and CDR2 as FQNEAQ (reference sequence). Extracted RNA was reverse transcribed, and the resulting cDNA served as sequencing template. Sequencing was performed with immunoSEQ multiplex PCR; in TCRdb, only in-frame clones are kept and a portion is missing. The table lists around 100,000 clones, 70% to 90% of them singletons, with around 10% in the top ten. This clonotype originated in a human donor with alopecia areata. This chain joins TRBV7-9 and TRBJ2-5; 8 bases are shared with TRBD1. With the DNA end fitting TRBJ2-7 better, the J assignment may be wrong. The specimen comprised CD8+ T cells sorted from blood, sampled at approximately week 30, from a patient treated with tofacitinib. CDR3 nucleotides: TGTGCCAGCAGTTACCAGGGGGCCGAGCAGTACTTC. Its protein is CASSYQGAEQYF.